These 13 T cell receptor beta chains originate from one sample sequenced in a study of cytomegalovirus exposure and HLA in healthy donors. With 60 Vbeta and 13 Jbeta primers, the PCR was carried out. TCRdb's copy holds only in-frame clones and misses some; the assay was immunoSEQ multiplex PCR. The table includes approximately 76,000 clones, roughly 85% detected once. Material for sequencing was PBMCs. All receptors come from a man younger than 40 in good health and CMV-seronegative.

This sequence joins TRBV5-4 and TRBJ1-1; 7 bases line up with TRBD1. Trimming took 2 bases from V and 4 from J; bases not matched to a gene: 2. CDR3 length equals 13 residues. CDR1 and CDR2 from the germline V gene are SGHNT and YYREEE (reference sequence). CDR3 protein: CASSFAGGTEAFF. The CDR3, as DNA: TGTGCCAGCAGCTTTGCAGGGGGCACTGAAGCTTTCTTT.

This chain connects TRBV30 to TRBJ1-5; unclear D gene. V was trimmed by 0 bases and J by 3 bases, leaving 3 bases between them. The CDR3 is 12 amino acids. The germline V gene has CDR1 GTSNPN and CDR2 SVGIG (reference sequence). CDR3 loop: CAWSVHNQPQHF. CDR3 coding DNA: TGTGCCTGGAGTGTCCACAATCAGCCCCAGCATTTT. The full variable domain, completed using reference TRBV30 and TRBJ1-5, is SQTIHQWPATLVQPVGSPLSLECTVEGTSNPNLYWYRQAAGRGLQLLFYSVGIGQISSEVPQNLSASRPQDRQFILSSKKLLLSDSGFYLCAWSVHNQPQHFGDGTRLSIL.

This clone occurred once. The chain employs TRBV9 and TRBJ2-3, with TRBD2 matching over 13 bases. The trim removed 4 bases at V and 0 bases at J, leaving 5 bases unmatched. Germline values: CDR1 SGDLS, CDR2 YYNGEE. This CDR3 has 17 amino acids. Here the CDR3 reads CASSRTSGGASTDTQYF. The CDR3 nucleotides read TGTGCCAGCAGCAGGACTAGCGGGGGAGCTAGCACAGATACGCAGTATTTT.

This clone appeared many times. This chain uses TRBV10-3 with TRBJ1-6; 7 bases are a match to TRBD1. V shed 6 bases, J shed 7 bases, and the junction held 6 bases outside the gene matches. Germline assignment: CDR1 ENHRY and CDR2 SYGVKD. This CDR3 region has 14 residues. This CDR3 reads CAIRKTGTNSPLHF. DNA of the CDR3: TGTGCCATCAGGAAGACAGGGACGAATTCACCCCTCCACTTT.

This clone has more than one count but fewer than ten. CDR3 loop: CASSLAQGRYNTQYF. As DNA, the CDR3 is TGTGCCAGCAGCTTGGCGCAGGGCAGGTATAATACGCAGTATTTT. This chain joins TRBV5-5 and TRBJ2-3; TRBD1 is a possible D gene (5 bases). The V and J ends lost 0 bases and 7 bases respectively, with 15 bases between them. Germline V gene lookup returns CDR1 SGHKS and CDR2 YYEKEE (reference sequence). There are 15 residues in the CDR3.

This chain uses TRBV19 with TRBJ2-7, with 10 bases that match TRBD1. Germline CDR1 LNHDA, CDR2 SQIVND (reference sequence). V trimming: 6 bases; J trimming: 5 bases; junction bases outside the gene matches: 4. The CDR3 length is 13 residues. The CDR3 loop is CASRGTGDHEQYF. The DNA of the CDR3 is TGTGCCAGTAGGGGGACAGGGGACCACGAGCAGTACTTC.

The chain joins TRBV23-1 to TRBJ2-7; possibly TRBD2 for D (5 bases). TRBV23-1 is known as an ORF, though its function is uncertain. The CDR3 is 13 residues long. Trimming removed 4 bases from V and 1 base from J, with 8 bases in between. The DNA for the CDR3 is TGCGCCAGCAGTCGACGGGGATCCTACGAGCAGTACTTC. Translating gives CASSRRGSYEQYF.

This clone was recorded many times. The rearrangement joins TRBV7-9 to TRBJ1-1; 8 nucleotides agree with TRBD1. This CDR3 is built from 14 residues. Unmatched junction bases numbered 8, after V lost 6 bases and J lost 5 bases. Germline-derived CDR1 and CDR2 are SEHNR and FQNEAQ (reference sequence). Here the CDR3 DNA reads TGTGCCAGCAGAAAGGACAGGGCGGGGACTGAAGCTTTCTTT. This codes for CASRKDRAGTEAFF.

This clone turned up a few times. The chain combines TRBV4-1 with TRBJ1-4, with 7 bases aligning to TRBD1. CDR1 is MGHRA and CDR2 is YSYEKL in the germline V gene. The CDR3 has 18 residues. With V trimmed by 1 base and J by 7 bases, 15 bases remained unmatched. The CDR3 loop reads CASSQVMVSRQGGEKLFF. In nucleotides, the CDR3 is TGCGCCAGCAGCCAAGTAATGGTTTCAAGACAGGGTGGTGAAAAACTGTTTTTT.

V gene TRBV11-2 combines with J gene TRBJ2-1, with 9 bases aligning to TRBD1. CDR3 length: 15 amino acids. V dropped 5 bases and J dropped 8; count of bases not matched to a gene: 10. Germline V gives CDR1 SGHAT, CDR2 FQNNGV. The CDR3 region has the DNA TGTGCCAGCAGCCCACTTAGACAGGGGGGGGATGAGCAGTTCTTC. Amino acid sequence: CASSPLRQGGDEQFF.

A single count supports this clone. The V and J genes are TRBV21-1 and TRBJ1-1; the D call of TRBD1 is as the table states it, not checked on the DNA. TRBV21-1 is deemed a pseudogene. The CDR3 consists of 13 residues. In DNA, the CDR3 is TGTGCCAGCAGCAAAGAACAGAACACTGAAGCTTTCTTT. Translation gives CASSKEQNTEAFF.

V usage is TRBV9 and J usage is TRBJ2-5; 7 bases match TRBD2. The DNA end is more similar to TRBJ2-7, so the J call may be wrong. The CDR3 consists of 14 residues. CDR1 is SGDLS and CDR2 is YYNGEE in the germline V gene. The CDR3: CASSDRAGASEQYF. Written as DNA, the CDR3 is TGTGCCAGCAGCGACCGGGCGGGAGCAAGCGAGCAGTACTTC.

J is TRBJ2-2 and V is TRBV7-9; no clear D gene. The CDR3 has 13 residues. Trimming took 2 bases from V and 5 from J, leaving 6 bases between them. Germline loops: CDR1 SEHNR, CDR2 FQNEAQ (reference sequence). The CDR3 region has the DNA TGTGCCAGCAGCTTATCCCTAACCGGGGAGCTGTTTTTT. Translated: CASSLSLTGELFF.